The 18 T cell receptor beta chains listed next were all sequenced from one sample in a study. TCRdb re-called the 5' RACE reads with MiXCR, one entry per CDR3 protein. The table lists roughly 52,000 distinct CDR3 sequences, roughly 17% of them singletons. Sequences were obtained from naive CD4+ T cells sorted from blood. Subset given: naive CD4+ T cells, CD4+CD45RA+CD25-. These receptors all stem from a female donor with breast cancer.

This clonotype was seen only a few times. The J gene is TRBJ1-5, the V gene TRBV5-1; D possibly corresponds to TRBD1 (5 bases). Germline CDR1 and CDR2: SGHRS and YFSETQ. The CDR3 consists of 15 residues. Trimming left V 0 bases short and J 2 bases short, with 9 bases between. The CDR3 DNA reads as TGCGCCAGCAGCTTGGACGGACATCGCAATCAGCCCCAGCATTTT. The encoded protein is CASSLDGHRNQPQHF.

V is TRBV7-9 and J is TRBJ2-4; TRBD1 agrees at 8 bases. The germline gives CDR1 SEHNR, CDR2 FQNEAQ (reference sequence). This CDR3 has 15 residues. V shed 1 base, J shed 2 bases, and the junction held 1 base outside the gene matches. DNA for the CDR3: TGTGCCAGCAGCTTAGGGACAGGGTCCAAAAACATTCAGTACTTC. Amino acid sequence: CASSLGTGSKNIQYF.

The gene calls are TRBV18 and TRBJ1-2; weak D call: TRBD1 (5 bases). Germline assignment: CDR1 KGHSH and CDR2 LQKENI. CDR3 length: 13 residues. V lost 6 bases, J lost 5 bases, and 13 bases lay in between. DNA of the CDR3: TGTGCCAGCTCTCCAGACAGCGATTATGGCTACACCTTC. Its translation: CASSPDSDYGYTF.

This clonotype has just a few counts. V usage is TRBV12-3 or TRBV12-4 and J usage is TRBJ2-3; 7 nucleotides agree with TRBD1. The CDR3 has 15 amino acids. The trim removed 6 bases at V and 0 bases at J, leaving 6 bases unmatched. The CDR3 region is CASSPGTASTDTQYF. The DNA for the CDR3 is TGTGCCAGCAGCCCGGGGACAGCAAGCACAGATACGCAGTATTTT.

The sample holds a few counts of this clonotype. The chain combines TRBV2 with TRBJ1-6; D possibly corresponds to TRBD1 (6 bases). The CDR3 has 15 amino acids. V lost 4 bases and J lost 9, with 16 bases in between. The germline gives CDR1 SNHLY, CDR2 FYNNEI. CDR3 sequence: CASSARSGEGSPLHF. The CDR3 region has the DNA TGTGCCAGCAGTGCCCGGTCAGGGGAAGGTTCACCCCTCCACTTT.

This clonotype has just a few counts. The rearrangement joins TRBV12-3 or TRBV12-4 to TRBJ2-7; 7 bases fit TRBD2. The CDR3 has 15 amino acids. V gave up 6 bases and J gave up 6 bases; unmatched junction bases: 14. CDR3 sequence (DNA): TGTGCCAGCAGGCCTTCCGGGAGGCGGGAATGCGAGCAGTACTTC. Its protein product is CASRPSGRRECEQYF.

The chain links TRBV27 to TRBJ2-1; TRBD2 matches at 11 bases. CDR1 is MNHEY and CDR2 is SMNVEV in the germline V gene (reference sequence). V was pared by 8 bases and J by 4 bases, with 13 bases of the junction left unmatched. There are 17 residues in the CDR3. CDR3 residues: CASGPELAGVGYNEQFF. The CDR3 bases are TGTGCCAGCGGTCCCGAACTAGCGGGAGTGGGTTACAATGAGCAGTTCTTC.

The rearrangement uses TRBV28 and TRBJ1-5; D is undetermined. The CDR3 is 14 amino acids. V was pared by 6 bases and J by 7 bases, with 16 bases between. Per the germline V gene, CDR1 is MDHEN and CDR2 is SYDVKM. Written as DNA, the CDR3 is TGTGCCAGCAGCCCATTGAGCCTAGGCCAGCCCCAGCATTTT. Protein product: CASSPLSLGQPQHF.

This clonotype showed up just a few times. The chain joins TRBV20-1 to TRBJ2-5, with 7 positions matching TRBD2. With 3 bases clipped from V and 5 bases from J, the junction kept 6 bases outside the gene matches. The CDR3 covers 13 residues. Germline V gene data show CDR1 as DFQATT and CDR2 as SNEGSKA (reference sequence). In nucleotides, the CDR3 is TGCAGTGCTAGCGGCGGGAGTACTGAGACCCAGTACTTC. The encoded protein is CSASGGSTETQYF.

About this clonotype: The junction differs from germline at one of its ends, possibly a read error. This rearrangement joins TRBV6-6 to TRBJ2-2; 7 positions match TRBD1. Germline values: CDR1 MNHNY, CDR2 SVGAGI (reference sequence). The CDR3 totals 15 residues. CDR3 coding DNA: TGTGCCAGCAGCCGGACAGGAACGGACACCGGGGAGCTGTCTTTT. This encodes CASSRTGTDTGELSF.

V gene TRBV5-1 combines with J gene TRBJ2-3; no definite D call. The CDR3 extends over 15 amino acids. V was clipped by 0 bases and J by 0 bases, with 8 bases between them. Germline loops: CDR1 SGHRS, CDR2 YFSETQ. The CDR3 reads CASSLGTASTDTQYF. The CDR3 DNA sequence: TGCGCCAGCAGCTTGGGGACGGCCAGCACAGATACGCAGTATTTT.

In its sample, this clonotype was seen many times. This rearrangement joins TRBV4-1 to TRBJ2-1, with TRBD2 matching over 10 bases. The CDR3 contains 16 residues. V was clipped by 2 bases and J by 8 bases; unmatched bases: 9. Germline V CDR1 and CDR2: MGHRA, YSYEKL. CDR3: CASSQSESGRVYEQFF. In DNA, the CDR3 is TGCGCCAGCAGCCAATCTGAAAGCGGGAGGGTCTATGAGCAGTTCTTC.

Only one count was recorded for this clonotype. V usage is TRBV7-8 and J usage is TRBJ2-1; D tentatively reads TRBD1 or TRBD2 (5 bases each). Germline CDR1 SGHVS, CDR2 FQNEAQ. V lost 5 bases to trimming and J lost 8 bases, with 19 bases between them. The CDR3 is made up of 15 amino acids. As DNA, the CDR3 is TGTGCCAGCAGCCCTGGGGCCTTCTACGGGGATGAGCAGTTCTTC. Protein product: CASSPGAFYGDEQFF.

This clonotype was seen only a few times. V and J are TRBV20-1 and TRBJ2-2; TRBD2 agrees at 11 bases. Trimming took 3 bases from V and 5 from J; bases not matched to a gene: 8. Germline V CDR1 and CDR2: DFQATT, SNEGSKA (reference sequence). The CDR3 sequence is 16 residues long. In nucleotides, the CDR3 is TGCAGTGCTAGCCCAGGGGGGACTAGCGGAACCGGGGAGCTGTTTTTT. It translates to CSASPGGTSGTGELFF.

This clonotype was detected ten times or more. This chain uses TRBV7-2 with TRBJ2-3; 8 positions agree with TRBD1. This CDR3 comprises 17 residues. J lost 4 bases, V lost 5 bases, and 14 bases had no gene match. Germline V CDR1 and CDR2: SGHTA, FQGNSA. The CDR3 nucleotides are TGTGCCAGCAGCCTCCCCACAGGGGGATCGGGGCCAGATACGCAGTATTTT. This encodes CASSLPTGGSGPDTQYF.

The CDR3 region is CASSGGLAGVSDTQYF. DNA of the CDR3: TGTGCCAGCAGTGGTGGCCTAGCGGGAGTATCGGATACGCAGTATTTT. The chain couples TRBV25-1 to TRBJ2-3, with 10 bases fitting TRBD2. V trimming: 4 bases; J trimming: 6 bases; junction bases outside the gene matches: 10. From germline, CDR1 is MGHDK and CDR2 SYGVNS. CDR3 size: 16 residues.

A remark on this clonotype: One base away lies a much larger clone, so this may be a sequencing read error. In DNA, the CDR3 is TGTGCCAGCAGTGGATACCACAGGGGCCTAACAGTTACGCAGTATTTT. It is translated as CASSGYHRGLTVTQYF. The chain links TRBV27 to TRBJ2-3, with TRBD1 identical over 7 bases. The CDR3 totals 16 residues. CDR1 and CDR2 from the germline V gene are MNHEY and SMNVEV (reference sequence).

The V gene is TRBV6-5, the J gene TRBJ2-7, with D possibly TRBD1 on 6 matching bases. The germline V gene has CDR1 MNHEY and CDR2 SVGAGI. The length of the CDR3 is 15 residues. Trimming pared 2 bases from V and 1 base from J, leaving 12 bases between. The CDR3 bases are TGTGCCAGCAGTTACAGAGGGGGACAATCCTACGAGCAGTACTTC. This gives the protein CASSYRGGQSYEQYF.